The next 12 T cell receptor beta chains were all read from a single sample in a study of human T cells and chemical hapten exposure. TCRdb reprocessed the RACE reads with MiXCR, giving one entry per CDR3 protein. The profile covers approximately 60,000 distinct CDR3 sequences, with approximately 10% appearing a single time and 3% to 4.5% taken by the ten largest. Time point noted: pre-sensitization, week 0. Treatment denoted: therapeutic diphenylcyclopropenone sensitization with weekly scalp DPC. This specimen consisted of whole blood, obtained in connection with sensitization to the hapten diphenylcyclopropenone (DPC). The receptors were sampled from a woman between 40 and 50 years old with alopecia areata. Some clones in this sample may be carry-over from other donors' samples.

The V call is TRBV25-1, the J call TRBJ2-7; D might be TRBD2 (6 bases). Germline CDR1 MGHDK, CDR2 SYGVNS. CDR3 length equals 14 residues. Deletions cut 2 bases from V and 4 bases from J, with 12 bases between. The CDR3 here is CASSETGSGYEQYF. DNA of the CDR3: TGTGCCAGCAGTGAAACCGGGAGCGGGTACGAGCAGTACTTC.

This clonotype was found a few times. J is TRBJ1-1 and V is TRBV29-1; no definite D call. This CDR3 is 13 amino acids long. V was clipped by 7 bases and J by 1 base, with 13 bases between them. Germline assignment: CDR1 SQVTM and CDR2 ANQGSEA. CDR3 in DNA: TGCAGCGGCGCCCTTCTGGGGAACACTGAAGCTTTCTTT. This sequence encodes CSGALLGNTEAFF.

This clonotype was counted at least ten times. This chain links TRBV6-5 with TRBJ2-1; D might be TRBD1 (5 bases). V was clipped by 7 bases and J by 6 bases, with 13 bases between them. Germline-derived CDR1 and CDR2 are MNHEY and SVGAGI. The CDR3 has 13 residues. The CDR3 reads CASTKTDGNEQFF. As DNA, the CDR3 is TGTGCCAGCACAAAGACAGATGGCAATGAGCAGTTCTTC.

This clonotype was detected only a few times. The chain links TRBV6-2 or TRBV6-3 to TRBJ2-3, with 7 bases identical to TRBD2. The trim removed 0 bases at V and 7 bases at J, leaving 13 bases unmatched. CDR1 MNHEY and CDR2 SVGEGT come from the germline V gene. This CDR3 is 17 amino acids long. CDR3: CASSYSGTTPGWHTQYF. CDR3 DNA sequence: TGTGCCAGCAGTTACTCCGGGACTACCCCCGGGTGGCATACGCAGTATTTT.

This clonotype has at least ten counts. This chain connects TRBV7-9 to TRBJ1-1, with TRBD1 matching 7 bases. Unmatched junction bases numbered 1, after V lost 2 bases and J lost 7 bases. Germline-derived CDR1 and CDR2 are SEHNR and FQNEAQ (reference sequence). The CDR3 is 12 amino acids. The chain's CDR3 is CASSLTGVEAFF. CDR3 nucleotides: TGTGCCAGCAGCTTAACAGGGGTTGAAGCTTTCTTT.

Many counts were recorded for this clonotype. CDR3 coding DNA: TGTGCCAGTAGTAAGACGACAATCGGGGCCAACGTCCTGACTTTC. Its protein product is CASSKTTIGANVLTF. The V call is TRBV19, the J call TRBJ2-6; D remains ambiguous. The length of the CDR3 is 15 residues. Trimming took 4 bases from V and 4 from J, leaving 11 bases between them. CDR1 and CDR2 from the germline V gene are LNHDA and SQIVND (reference sequence).

This clonotype was observed a handful of times. The V and J genes are TRBV19 and TRBJ1-2, with 8 bases lining up with TRBD1. With 0 bases clipped from V and 0 bases from J, the junction kept 9 bases outside the gene matches. CDR1 is LNHDA, CDR2 SQIVND, per germline (reference sequence). The CDR3 is made up of 18 amino acids. The CDR3 is CASSIERQGIYSNYGYTF. The CDR3 DNA sequence: TGTGCCAGTAGTATAGAAAGACAGGGGATATACTCTAACTATGGCTACACCTTC.

This clonotype was seen a handful of times. This chain connects TRBV6-5 to TRBJ1-1; D not resolved. CDR1 is MNHEY and CDR2 is SVGAGI in the germline V gene. This CDR3 region has 14 residues. The V and J ends lost 5 bases and 2 bases respectively, with 12 bases between them. CDR3 in DNA: TGTGCCAGCAGTCGGGATCCCCCCAACACTGAAGCTTTCTTT. Its protein product is CASSRDPPNTEAFF.

This clonotype was recorded many times. The chain employs TRBV5-1 and TRBJ1-1, with a possible D match to TRBD1 (5 bases). The CDR3 is made up of 15 amino acids. CDR1 is SGHRS, CDR2 YFSETQ, per germline. V gave up 0 bases and J gave up 2 bases, with 11 bases separating them. The CDR3 protein is CASSLAPGTNTEAFF. The CDR3, as DNA: TGCGCCAGCAGCTTGGCCCCAGGGACTAACACTGAAGCTTTCTTT.

The V call is TRBV28, the J call TRBJ2-1; D may correspond to TRBD1 or TRBD2 (5 bases each). The CDR3 loop spans 16 amino acids. Germline CDR1 and CDR2: MDHEN and SYDVKM. V gave up 6 bases and J gave up 9 bases, with 24 bases separating them. CDR3 sequence reads: CASSLTRDLSAGEQFF. The CDR3 nucleotides are TGTGCCAGCAGCCTCACTAGGGACCTATCGGCGGGTGAGCAGTTCTTC.

This clonotype turned up a few times. The chain is built from TRBV7-2 and TRBJ1-2; maybe TRBD1 (5 bases). This CDR3 is 15 amino acids long. Trimming pared 6 bases from V and 5 bases from J, leaving 19 bases between. The germline V gene encodes CDR1 SGHTA and CDR2 FQGNSA. Here the CDR3 DNA reads TGTGCCAGCAGTCCAGAACGGGACGGATATTATGGCTACACCTTC. It encodes CASSPERDGYYGYTF.

This clonotype came up a few times. This chain joins TRBV20-1 and TRBJ2-7; D not resolved. CDR3 length equals 13 residues. Germline V gene sequence: CDR1 DFQATT, CDR2 SNEGSKA (reference sequence). V was shortened by 0 bases and J by 2 bases, with 8 bases between the two germline ends. The CDR3, as DNA: TGCAGTGCTAGAGAGATTGTAACCTACGAGCAGTACTTC. As protein: CSAREIVTYEQYF.